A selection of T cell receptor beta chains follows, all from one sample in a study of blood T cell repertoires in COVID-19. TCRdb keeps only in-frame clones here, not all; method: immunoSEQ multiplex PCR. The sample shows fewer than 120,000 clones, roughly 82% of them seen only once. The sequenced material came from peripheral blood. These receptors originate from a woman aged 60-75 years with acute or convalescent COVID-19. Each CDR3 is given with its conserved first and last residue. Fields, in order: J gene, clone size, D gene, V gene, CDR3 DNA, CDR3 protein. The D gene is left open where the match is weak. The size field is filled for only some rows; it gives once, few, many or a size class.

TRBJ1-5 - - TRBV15 TGTGCCACCAGCAGAGATCTTGCGAATAGCAATCAGCCCCAGCATTTT CATSRDLANSNQPQHF
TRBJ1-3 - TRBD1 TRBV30 TGTGCCTTTGATGGACAGGTTGGAAACACCATATATTTT CAFDGQVGNTIYF
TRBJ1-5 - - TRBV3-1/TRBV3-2 TGTGCCAGCAGCCAAGATTTCACACAAAATCAGCCCCAGCATTTT CASSQDFTQNQPQHF
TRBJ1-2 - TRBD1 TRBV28 TGTGCCAGCAGTTCCGGGGGACAGGATAACTATGGCTACACCTTC CASSSGGQDNYGYTF
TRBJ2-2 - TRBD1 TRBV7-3 TGTGCCAGCAGCTTAACGGGACAGGGGGTCTTCACCGGGGAGCTGTTTTTT CASSLTGQGVFTGELFF
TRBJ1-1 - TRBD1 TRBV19 TGTGCCAGTAGTATTCCGTGGACAGGGAAAGCTTTCTTT CASSIPWTGKAFF
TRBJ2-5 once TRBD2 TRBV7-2 TGTGCCAGCAGCTTAGCCACTAGCGGGGGAAAGACCCAGTACTTC CASSLATSGGKTQYF
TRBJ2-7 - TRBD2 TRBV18 TGTGCCAGCTCACCAGACTTAACTAGCGGGGCTAACGAGCAGTACTTC CASSPDLTSGANEQYF
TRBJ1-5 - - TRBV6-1 TGTGCCAGCAGTGAATTACCGCCGGGGGTCCAAATCAATCAGCCCCAGCATTTT CASSELPPGVQINQPQHF
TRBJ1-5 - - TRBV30 TGTGCCTGGAGTGTAGGAGTCATTCAGCCCCAGCATTTT CAWSVGVIQPQHF
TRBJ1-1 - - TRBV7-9 TGTGCCAGCAGCTTATCCTCTGAAGCTTTCTTT CASSLSSEAFF
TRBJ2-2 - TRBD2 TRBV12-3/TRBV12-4 TGTGCCAGCAGTTCGGGGGGGACCGGGGAGCTGTTTTTT CASSSGGTGELFF
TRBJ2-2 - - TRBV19 TGTGCCAGTAGTATAGATCTGCTCCGGGGTTGGACCGGGGAGCTGTTTTTT CASSIDLLRGWTGELFF
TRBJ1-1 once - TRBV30 TGTGCCTGGAGCGCAGGGTACATGAACACTGAAGCTTTCTTT CAWSAGYMNTEAFF
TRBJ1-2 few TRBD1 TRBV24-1 TGTGCCACCAGTGAGGCAGGGGGTAACTATGGCTACACCTTC CATSEAGGNYGYTF
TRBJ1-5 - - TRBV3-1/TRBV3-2 TGTGCCAGCAGCCAAGACAGGGTAAATCAGCCCCAGCATTTT CASSQDRVNQPQHF
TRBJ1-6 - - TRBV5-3 TGTGCCAGAAGCTTGCTGACATGTACGGCCGATAATTCACCCCTCCACTTT CARSLLTCTADNSPLHF
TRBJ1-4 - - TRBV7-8 TGTGCCAGCAGCTTTCGGGGGAGTGATGAAAAACTGTTTTTT CASSFRGSDEKLFF
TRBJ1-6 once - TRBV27 TGTGCCAGCAGTTTATCAGAGCTCCCTAATTCACCCCTCCACTTT CASSLSELPNSPLHF
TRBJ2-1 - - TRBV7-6 TGTGCCAGCAGCTTATCGGGGTTTAGCTCCTACAATGAGCAGTTCTTC CASSLSGFSSYNEQFF
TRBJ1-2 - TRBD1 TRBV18 TGTGCCAGCTCACCCCGGGACAGGGCTTCTAACTATGGCTACACCTTC CASSPRDRASNYGYTF
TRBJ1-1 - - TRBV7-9 TGTGCCAGCAGCTTATCATCAGTGAAGAACACTGAAGCTTTCTTT CASSLSSVKNTEAFF
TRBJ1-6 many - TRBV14 TGTGCCAGCAGCCAGATTGACAGTTCACCCCTCCACTTT CASSQIDSSPLHF
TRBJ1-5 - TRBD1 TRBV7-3 TGTGCCAGCAGCTTAAGGCAGACAGGGGGCGCCATGCAGCCCCAGCATTTT CASSLRQTGGAMQPQHF
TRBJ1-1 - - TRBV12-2 TGTGCAAGTCGCGCACTCCGGACAGGGATTGAAGCTTTCTTT CASRALRTGIEAFF
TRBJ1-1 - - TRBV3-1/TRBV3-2 TGTGCCAGCAGCCAAGGGGGACAGAACACTGAAGCTTTCTTT CASSQGGQNTEAFF
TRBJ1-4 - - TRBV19 TGTGCCAGTAGTACCCGGGGAGGAAAAGAAAAACTGTTTTTT CASSTRGGKEKLFF
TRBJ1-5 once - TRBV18 TGTGCCAGCTCACCACCGGGGGGGGGCAATCAGCCCCAGCATTTT CASSPPGGGNQPQHF
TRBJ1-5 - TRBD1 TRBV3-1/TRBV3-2 TGTGCCAGCAGCCTAAGGACAGGGGGGGATCAGCCCCAGCATTTT CASSLRTGGDQPQHF
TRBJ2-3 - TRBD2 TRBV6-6 TGTGCCAGCAGTCTAGGGACTAGCGGGGGTCTGCCACCAGATACGCAGTATTTT CASSLGTSGGLPPDTQYF
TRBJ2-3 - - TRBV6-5 TGTGCCAGCGCCCAAGAGGTGAGAGCAGATACGCAGTATTTT CASAQEVRADTQYF
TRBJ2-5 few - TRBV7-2 TGTGCCAGCAGCTTCGAGGGCCCCGAGGGTACCCCCCAAGAGACCCAGTACTTC CASSFEGPEGTPQETQYF
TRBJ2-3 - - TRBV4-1 TGCGCCAGCAGCCACAGGGGTCTCGAAACAAAAGATACGCAGTATTTT CASSHRGLETKDTQYF
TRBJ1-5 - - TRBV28 TGTGCCAGCAGTTTATGGCAGTCCAATCAGCCCCAGCATTTT CASSLWQSNQPQHF
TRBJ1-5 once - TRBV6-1 TGTGCCAGCAGTGGAGAGGGCCGGCAGCCCCAGCATTTT CASSGEGRQPQHF
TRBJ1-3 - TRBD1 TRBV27 TGTGCCAGCAGCCCTGCTGGGACAGACTCTGGAAACACCATATATTTT CASSPAGTDSGNTIYF
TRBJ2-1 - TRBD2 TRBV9 TGTGCCAGCAGCGGGACTAGCGGGGGGGGTGAGCAGTTCTTC CASSGTSGGGEQFF
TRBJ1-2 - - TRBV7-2 TGTGCCAGCAGCTCGCTCGACAGCCTCTATGGCTACACCTTC CASSSLDSLYGYTF
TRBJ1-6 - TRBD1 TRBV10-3 TGTGCCATCAGTGAGTCCCCGGGACAGCCCTCACCCCTCCACTTT CAISESPGQPSPLHF
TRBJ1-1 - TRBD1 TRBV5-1 TGCGCCAGCAGCTCGGGTACCGGGACAGGGAAAGTAGGAACTGAAGCTTTCTTT CASSSGTGTGKVGTEAFF
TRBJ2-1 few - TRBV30 TGTGCCTGGAGGGTGGGCTGGGAGCAGTTCTTC CAWRVGWEQFF
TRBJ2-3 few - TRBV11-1 TGTGCCAGCAGGAGGACAGCTAGCACAGATACGCAGTATTTT CASRRTASTDTQYF
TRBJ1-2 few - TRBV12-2 TGTGCAAGTCGCTTACCGGGACAAAAGCCCGTTGGCTACACCTTC CASRLPGQKPVGYTF
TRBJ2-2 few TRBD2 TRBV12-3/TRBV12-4 TGTGCCAGCAGTCCGGGGGGGACCGGGGAGCTGTTTTTT CASSPGGTGELFF
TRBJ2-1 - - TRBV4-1 TGCGCCAGCAGCCCCTGGACAGGGAGGGGCAATGAGCAGTTCTTC CASSPWTGRGNEQFF
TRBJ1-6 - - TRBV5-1 TGCGCCAGCAGCCCGCATCAGGGAGGAGGGTCACCCCTCCACTTT CASSPHQGGGSPLHF
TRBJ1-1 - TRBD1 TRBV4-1 TGCGCCAGCAGCCAAGGCCAGGGGGCGCTTACTGAAGCTTTCTTT CASSQGQGALTEAFF
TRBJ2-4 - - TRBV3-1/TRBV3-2 TGTGCCAGCAGCCAGCCGACACTAGCCAAAAACATTCAGTACTTC CASSQPTLAKNIQYF
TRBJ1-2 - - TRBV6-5 TGTGCCAGCTCCCGAGATGGTGGCTACACCTTC CASSRDGGYTF
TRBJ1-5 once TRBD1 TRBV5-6 TGTGCCAGCAGCTTGGCCCCGGGACAGGGCCGAAATCAGCCCCAGCATTTT CASSLAPGQGRNQPQHF
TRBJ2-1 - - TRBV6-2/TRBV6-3 TGTGCCAGCAGTCCGACTGACAATGAGCAGTTCTTC CASSPTDNEQFF
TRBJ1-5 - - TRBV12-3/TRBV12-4 TGTGCCAGCGGGAGGGGCAATCAGCCCCAGCATTTT CASGRGNQPQHF
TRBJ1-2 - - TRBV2 TGTGCCAGCAGTGAACAGGGTTGGAACTATGGCTACACCTTC CASSEQGWNYGYTF
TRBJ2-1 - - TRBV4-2 TGTGCCAGCGGGTTCGGGGGCTACAATGAGCAGTTCTTC CASGFGGYNEQFF
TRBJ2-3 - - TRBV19 TGTGCCAGTAGTATACCCCCGTCGGATACGCAGTATTTT CASSIPPSDTQYF
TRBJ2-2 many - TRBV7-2 TGTGCCAGCAGCCTATTAGGGGGTACCACCACCGGGGAGCTGTTTTTT CASSLLGGTTTGELFF
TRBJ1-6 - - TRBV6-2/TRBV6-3 TGTGCCAGCAGTTGGAGGGTGGGTTCACCCCTCCACTTT CASSWRVGSPLHF
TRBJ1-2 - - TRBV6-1 TGTGCCAGCAGTGAAAGGTCACGACTTAACTATGGCTACACCTTC CASSERSRLNYGYTF
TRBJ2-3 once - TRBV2 TGTGCCAGCAAGGGGGTTCTGGATACGCAGTATTTT CASKGVLDTQYF
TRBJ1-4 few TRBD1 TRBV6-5 TGTGCCAGCAGTTACCTCGGGACAGGCCAATCCGAAAAACTGTTTTTT CASSYLGTGQSEKLFF